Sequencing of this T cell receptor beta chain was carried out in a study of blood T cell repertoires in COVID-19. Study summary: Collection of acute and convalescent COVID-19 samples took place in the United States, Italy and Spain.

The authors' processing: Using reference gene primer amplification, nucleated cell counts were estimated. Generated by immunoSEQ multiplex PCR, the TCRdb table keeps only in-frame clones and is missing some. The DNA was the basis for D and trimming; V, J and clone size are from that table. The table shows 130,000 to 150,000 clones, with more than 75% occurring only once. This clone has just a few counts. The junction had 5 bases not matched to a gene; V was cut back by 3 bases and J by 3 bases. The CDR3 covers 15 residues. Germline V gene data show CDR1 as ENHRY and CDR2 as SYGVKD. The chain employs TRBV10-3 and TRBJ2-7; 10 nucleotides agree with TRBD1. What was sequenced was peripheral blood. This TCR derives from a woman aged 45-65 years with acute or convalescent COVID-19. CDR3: CAISERGTGDYEQYF. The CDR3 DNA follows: TGTGCCATCAGTGAAAGAGGGACAGGGGACTACGAGCAGTACTTC.